The entry below gives a single T cell receptor beta chain sequence along with its context. What it recognizes is unknown. Recipients received nonmyeloablative bone marrow transplants from related graft donors, with transient mixed chimerism. Unstimulated regulatory T cells (CD4+CD25+CD127-), CD4+CD25- non-regulatory cells, CD4 and CD8 cells were FACS-sorted from thawed PBMCs. The data belong to a study of Tregs in tolerant kidney transplant recipients. Study-wide findings and caveats: Expanding Tregs on activated donor B cells appeared to best identify donor-specific TCRbeta clones. Some patients' samples used different primers over time, so nucleotide sequences weren't comparable. The small number of patients limits these findings pending further validation.

The CDR3 spans 15 residues. Only in-frame clones appear in the TCRdb table, and some are missing; sequencing was by immunoSEQ multiplex PCR. The data contain 75,000 to 100,000 clones, roughly 93% of them seen just once; the ten biggest clones take up 1.5% to 2%. This specimen consisted of CD4+ T cells from blood (PBMCs), obtained 12 months after the transplant. The source of this sequence is a human patient who received a combined kidney and bone marrow transplant. Some T cells may trace back to the graft donor. This chain connects TRBV21-1 to TRBJ2-1; the table gives TRBD1 as D, unverified against the DNA. TRBV21-1 is a listed pseudogene. The CDR3 protein is CASSNRDRVDNEQFF. Written as DNA, the CDR3 is TGTGCCAGCAGCAACCGGGACAGGGTGGACAATGAGCAGTTCTTC.